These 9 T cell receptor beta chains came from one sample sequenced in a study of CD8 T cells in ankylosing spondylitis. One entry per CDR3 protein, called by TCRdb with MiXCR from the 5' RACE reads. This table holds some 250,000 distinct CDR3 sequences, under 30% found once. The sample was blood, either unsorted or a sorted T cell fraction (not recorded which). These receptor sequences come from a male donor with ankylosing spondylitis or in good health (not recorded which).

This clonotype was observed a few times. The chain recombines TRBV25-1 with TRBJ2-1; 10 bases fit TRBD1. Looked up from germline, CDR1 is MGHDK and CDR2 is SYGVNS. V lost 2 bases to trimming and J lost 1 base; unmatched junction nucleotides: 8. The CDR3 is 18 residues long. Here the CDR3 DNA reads TGTGCCAGCAGTGAAGGTCAAAGGGGACAGGGGTCCTACAATGAGCAGTTCTTC. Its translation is CASSEGQRGQGSYNEQFF.

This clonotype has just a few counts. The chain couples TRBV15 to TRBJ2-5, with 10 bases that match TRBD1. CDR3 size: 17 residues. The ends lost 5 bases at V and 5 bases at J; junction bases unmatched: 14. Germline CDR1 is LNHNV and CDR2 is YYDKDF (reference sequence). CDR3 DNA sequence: TGTGCCACCAGCGCACACGTCGACAGGGGGCGAAGGGAGACCCAGTACTTC. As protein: CATSAHVDRGRRETQYF. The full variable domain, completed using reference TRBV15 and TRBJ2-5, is DAMVIQNPRYQVTQFGKPVTLSCSQTLNHNVMYWYQQKSSQAPKLLFHYYDKDFNNEADTPDNFQSRRPNTSFCFLDIRSPGLGDTAMYLCATSAHVDRGRRETQYFGPGTRLLVL.

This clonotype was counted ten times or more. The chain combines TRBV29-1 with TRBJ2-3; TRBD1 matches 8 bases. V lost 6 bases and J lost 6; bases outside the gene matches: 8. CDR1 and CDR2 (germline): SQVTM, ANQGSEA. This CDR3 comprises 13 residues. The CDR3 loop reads CSVGQVIRDTQYF. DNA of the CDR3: TGCAGCGTGGGACAGGTCATTAGGGATACGCAGTATTTT.

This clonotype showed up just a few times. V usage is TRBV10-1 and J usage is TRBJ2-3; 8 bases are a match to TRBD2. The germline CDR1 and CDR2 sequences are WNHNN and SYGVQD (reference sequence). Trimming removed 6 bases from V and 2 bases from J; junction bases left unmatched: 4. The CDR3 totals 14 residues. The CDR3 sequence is CASSSSGVTDTQYF. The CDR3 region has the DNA TGCGCCAGCAGCAGTAGCGGGGTCACAGATACGCAGTATTTT.

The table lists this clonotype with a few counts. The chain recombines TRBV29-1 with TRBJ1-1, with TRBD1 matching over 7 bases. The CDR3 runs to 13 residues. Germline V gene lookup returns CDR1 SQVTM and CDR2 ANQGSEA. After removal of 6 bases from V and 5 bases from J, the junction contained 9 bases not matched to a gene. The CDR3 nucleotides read TGCAGCGTCGACAGGGTGTTATCGACTGAAGCTTTCTTT. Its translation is CSVDRVLSTEAFF.

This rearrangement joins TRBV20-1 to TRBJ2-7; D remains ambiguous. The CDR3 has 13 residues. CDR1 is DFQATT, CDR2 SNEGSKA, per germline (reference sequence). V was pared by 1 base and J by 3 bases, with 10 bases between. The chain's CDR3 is CSARVWVGYEQYF. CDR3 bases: TGCAGTGCTAGAGTCTGGGTGGGCTACGAGCAGTACTTC.

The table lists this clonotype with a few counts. The DNA of the CDR3 is TGCAGTGCTAGACACATTACAACATCGAAAGCTTTCTTT. This codes for CSARHITTSKAFF. The gene calls are TRBV20-1 and TRBJ1-1; D not certain. V was pared by 2 bases and J by 9 bases, with 16 bases between. CDR3 length: 13 amino acids. Germline V gene sequence: CDR1 DFQATT, CDR2 SNEGSKA (reference sequence).

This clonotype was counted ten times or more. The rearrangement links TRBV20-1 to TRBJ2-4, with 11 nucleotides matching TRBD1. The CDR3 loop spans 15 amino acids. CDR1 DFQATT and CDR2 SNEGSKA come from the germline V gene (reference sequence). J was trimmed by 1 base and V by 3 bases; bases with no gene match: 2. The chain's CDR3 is CSARDRGLAKNIQYF. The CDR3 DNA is TGCAGTGCTAGGGACAGGGGGCTTGCCAAAAACATTCAGTACTTC.

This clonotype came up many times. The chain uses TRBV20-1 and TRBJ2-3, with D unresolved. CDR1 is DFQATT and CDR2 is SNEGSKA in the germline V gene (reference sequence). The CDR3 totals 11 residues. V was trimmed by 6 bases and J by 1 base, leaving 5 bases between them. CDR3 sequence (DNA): TGCAGTGCGCAGCGCACAGATACGCAGTATTTT. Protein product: CSAQRTDTQYF.